A single sample gave rise to the 17 T cell receptor beta chains below, sequenced in a study of blood T cell repertoires in COVID-19. TCRdb's table, derived via immunoSEQ multiplex PCR, lists solely in-frame clones and lacks some. The sample lists about 99,000 clones, approximately 80% occurring once. Sequenced sample: peripheral blood. These receptors all come from an elderly man with COVID-19, enrolled during active disease.

The chain has TRBV29-1 and TRBJ2-1, with 10 nucleotides matching TRBD2. Germline CDR1 and CDR2: SQVTM and ANQGSEA. Unmatched junction bases numbered 4, after V lost 7 bases and J lost 4 bases. This CDR3 is built from 13 residues. The CDR3: CSAAGGPYNEQFF. The CDR3 region has the DNA TGCAGCGCAGCGGGAGGGCCTTACAATGAGCAGTTCTTC.

The chain employs TRBV27 and TRBJ2-7, with a tentative D call TRBD2 (6 bases). The CDR3 runs 14 residues. The V end was cut by 4 bases, the J end by 3 bases, with 13 bases between. Germline CDR1 MNHEY, CDR2 SMNVEV (reference sequence). CDR3 region: CASSSGRKDYEQYF. Here the CDR3 DNA reads TGTGCCAGCAGTTCGGGGAGGAAAGACTACGAGCAGTACTTC.

This chain links TRBV11-2 with TRBJ2-7; TRBD1 aligns across 10 bases. This CDR3 region has 16 residues. Per germline, CDR1 SGHAT and CDR2 FQNNGV. V trimming: 5 bases; J trimming: 7 bases; junction bases outside the gene matches: 14. Here the CDR3 DNA reads TGTGCCAGCAGCCGTAAGGGCGCGACAGGGGGCGGTGAGCAGTACTTC. Amino acids: CASSRKGATGGGEQYF.

The table lists this clone with a count of one. The rearrangement joins TRBV4-1 to TRBJ1-2, with TRBD1 matching over 9 bases. With V trimmed by 0 bases and J by 4 bases, 9 bases remained unmatched. This CDR3 comprises 17 residues. CDR1 and CDR2 from the germline V gene are MGHRA and YSYEKL. CDR3: CASSQDGTGRTSYGYTF. The CDR3 bases are TGCGCCAGCAGCCAAGACGGGACAGGGAGAACGAGCTATGGCTACACCTTC.

This clone has a count of ten or more. V is TRBV5-1 and J is TRBJ1-2; TRBD1 aligns across 7 bases. V trimming: 1 base; J trimming: 5 bases; junction bases outside the gene matches: 5. Germline V gives CDR1 SGHRS, CDR2 YFSETQ. The CDR3 runs to 14 residues. Written as DNA, the CDR3 is TGCGCCAGCAGCTTGTATGGGACAGAATATGGCTACACCTTC. Its translation is CASSLYGTEYGYTF.

V gene TRBV13 combines with J gene TRBJ2-1; D is unresolved. The germline V gene has CDR1 PRHDT and CDR2 FYEKMQ (reference sequence). Between the trimmed V and J ends, which lost 2 bases and 4 bases, there was a span of 9 bases. The CDR3 runs 14 residues. DNA for the CDR3: TGTGCCAGCAGCTTACGGTCGCCGTACAATGAGCAGTTCTTC. Translation: CASSLRSPYNEQFF.

The chain uses TRBV7-9 and TRBJ2-1; 7 nucleotides line up with TRBD1. Germline CDR1 reads SEHNR; CDR2 reads FQNEAQ (reference sequence). The CDR3 has 15 amino acids. The J segment lost 2 bases and the V segment lost 5 bases, leaving 6 bases of the junction unmatched. CDR3 coding DNA: TGTGCCAGCAGCCCAACGGGGACAGCCTACAATGAGCAGTTCTTC. Translating gives CASSPTGTAYNEQFF.

The chain has TRBV18 and TRBJ2-7; D gene ambiguous. Trimming took off 1 base at V and 2 bases at J, with 6 bases between the two ends. This CDR3 spans 13 amino acids. Germline CDR1 reads KGHSH; CDR2 reads LQKENI. The CDR3 bases are TGTGCCAGCTCACCACAACAAGCCTACGAGCAGTACTTC. Its translation is CASSPQQAYEQYF.

This clone was seen only a few times. The rearrangement uses TRBV7-9 and TRBJ2-7; possibly TRBD1 for D (5 bases). CDR1 is SEHNR, CDR2 FQNEAQ, per germline (reference sequence). This CDR3 is built from 14 residues. The V end was cut by 1 base, the J end by 4 bases, with 11 bases between. CDR3 DNA sequence: TGTGCCAGCAGCTTAGTGGCAGGGATGTACGAGCAGTACTTC. Translating gives CASSLVAGMYEQYF. The variable domain in full, completed from reference TRBV7-9 and TRBJ2-7, reads DTGVSQNPRHKITKRGQNVTFRCDPISEHNRLYWYRQTLGQGPEFLTYFQNEAQLEKSRLLSDRFSAERPKGSFSTLEIQRTEQGDSAMYLCASSLVAGMYEQYFGPGTRLTVT.

This chain joins TRBV28 and TRBJ2-3, with 9 bases aligning to TRBD1. Trimming cost V 4 bases and J 2 bases; bases outside gene matches: 10. This CDR3 spans 17 amino acids. Germline V gives CDR1 MDHEN, CDR2 SYDVKM. The CDR3 DNA sequence: TGTGCCAGCAGTTGGGTTTGGACAGGGGAGGCCACAGATACGCAGTATTTT. Protein: CASSWVWTGEATDTQYF.

The rearrangement uses TRBV30 and TRBJ2-3; the match to TRBD1 covers 11 bases. The CDR3 sequence is 14 residues long. With 4 bases clipped from V and 4 bases from J, the junction kept 4 bases outside the gene matches. Germline values: CDR1 GTSNPN, CDR2 SVGIG (reference sequence). The CDR3 spells CAWTSGQGADTQYF. The CDR3 bases are TGTGCCTGGACTTCGGGACAGGGGGCAGATACGCAGTATTTT.

DNA of the CDR3: TGTGCCAGCAGTGCCCGATCCGGTATAGCCAAAAACATTCAGTACTTC. The encoded protein is CASSARSGIAKNIQYF. This chain links TRBV2 with TRBJ2-4; D unclear. CDR1 and CDR2 (germline): SNHLY, FYNNEI. The CDR3 is 16 residues long. V was cut by 4 bases and J by 0 bases, with 13 bases left in between.

The CDR3 is CASSVAVGGRGDTQYF. As DNA, the CDR3 is TGTGCCAGCAGCGTAGCTGTGGGGGGGCGTGGAGATACGCAGTATTTT. V gene TRBV9 combines with J gene TRBJ2-3, with D maybe TRBD2 (7 bases). The germline gives CDR1 SGDLS, CDR2 YYNGEE. The CDR3 covers 16 residues. The V end was cut by 0 bases, the J end by 5 bases, with 16 bases between.

The CDR3 DNA reads as TGTGCCAGCAGCCCACAGGCTAGCGGGGGGACAGATACGCAGTATTTT. Amino acids: CASSPQASGGTDTQYF. The rearrangement links TRBV7-9 to TRBJ2-3; 11 bases are shared with TRBD2. The CDR3 is 16 residues long. V was pared by 5 bases and J by 3 bases, with 7 bases of the junction left unmatched. The germline V gene encodes CDR1 SEHNR and CDR2 FQNEAQ (reference sequence).

The genes are TRBV6-2 or TRBV6-3 and TRBJ2-5; D might be TRBD1 (6 bases). Germline V lookup: CDR1 MNHEY, CDR2 SVGEGT. The CDR3 has 16 amino acids. V lost 2 bases and J lost 5, with 18 bases in between. In DNA form, the CDR3 reads TGTGCCAGCAGTTACCTAGCTCCCAGGGGCGCGGAGACCCAGTACTTC. This codes for CASSYLAPRGAETQYF.

The chain carries TRBV20-1 and TRBJ2-6; no clear D gene. CDR1 is DFQATT, CDR2 SNEGSKA, per germline (reference sequence). V was cut by 3 bases and J by 0 bases, with 12 bases left in between. The CDR3 is made up of 16 amino acids. The CDR3 protein is CSASLSRSSGANVLTF. CDR3 DNA sequence: TGCAGTGCTAGTCTGTCCAGGTCCTCTGGGGCCAACGTCCTGACTTTC.

The V and J genes are TRBV18 and TRBJ1-6; D uncertain. This CDR3 region has 13 residues. With 6 bases removed from V and 8 bases from J, the gap between germline ends came to 11 bases. In germline, CDR1 is KGHSH, CDR2 LQKENI. CDR3 sequence (DNA): TGTGCCAGCTCCCCCGGGAGTGATTCACCCCTCCACTTT. Protein product: CASSPGSDSPLHF.